The sequence of this T cell receptor beta chain was determined in a study of T cell changes during pregnancy in multiple sclerosis (dated by TCRdb to about 2019). Looking at the study overall: In women with multiple sclerosis, the researchers looked at how the T cell repertoire shifted as pregnancy progressed.

The method was the immunoSEQ multiplex PCR assay. In its TCRdb copy, this immuneACCESS table keeps in-frame sequences only and misses some clones. Where compared with another copy, unresolved V genes explain less than half of these, and the others have no known cause. For this sample the table gives about 94,000 clones, of which about 94% were detected only once. The top ten clones comprise 0.99% of the sample. Comments on this clone: This clone's antigen is unknown. No qualities accompany the bases; no much larger clone lies one base away.

Sample: peripheral blood, taken after pregnancy. This TCR was sampled from a female donor with multiple sclerosis, enrolled in a pregnancy study.

The CDR3 amino acid sequence is: CASSYGGTGGYEQYF. The bases are TGTGCCAGCAGTTACGGAGGGACAGGGGGCTACGAGCAGTACTTC. The sequence is built from TRBV6-5 and TRBJ2-7, and TRBD1 matches 11 of the central bases. Looking up the germline V gene yields CDR1 MNHEY and CDR2 SVGAGI. Trimming removed 2 bases from V and 3 bases from J; the gene matches leave 3 bases unexplained. The CDR3 has 15 amino acids, counting the end cysteine and phenylalanine. The CDR3 DNA has 45 bases and is translated from base 1.